Listed below are T cell receptor beta chains from one sample, sequenced in a study of regulatory T cells in long-lasting Graves disease. One entry per CDR3 protein, called by TCRdb with MiXCR from the multiplex PCR reads. The sample carries 680,000 or so distinct CDR3 sequences, roughly 16% recorded once. This sample also appeared in a second study, on T cells in Graves' hyperthyroidism and ophthalmopathy.

Sequencing used peripheral blood mononuclear cells (PBMCs), obtained at new diagnosis, from a patient treated with antithyroid drugs. The receptor set was obtained from a woman aged 30 to 39 with Graves disease. CDR3s include the opening cysteine and the closing phenylalanine or tryptophan. The D gene is left open where the match is weak. Clone size appears in some rows only: once, few, many, or a class for an expanded clone.

clone size: -; D gene: -; J gene: TRBJ1-6; V gene: TRBV2; CDR3 protein: CASNAGTYNSPLHF; CDR3 DNA: TGTGCCAGCAATGCCGGGACCTATAATTCACCCCTCCACTTT
clone size: -; D gene: TRBD1; J gene: TRBJ2-1; V gene: TRBV19; CDR3 protein: CASSRTGMAYNEQFF; CDR3 DNA: TGTGCCAGTAGTCGGACAGGGATGGCTTACAATGAGCAGTTCTTC
clone size: -; D gene: -; J gene: TRBJ2-7; V gene: TRBV3-1; CDR3 protein: CASSRHLYEQYF; CDR3 DNA: TGTGCCAGCAGCCGGCACCTCTACGAGCAGTACTTC
clone size: many; D gene: -; J gene: TRBJ1-2; V gene: TRBV7-8; CDR3 protein: CASSPRQVYYGYTF; CDR3 DNA: TGTGCCAGCAGCCCCCGACAGGTTTACTATGGCTACACCTTC
clone size: few; D gene: -; J gene: TRBJ1-6; V gene: TRBV4-2; CDR3 protein: CASSSGLTNSPLHF; CDR3 DNA: TGTGCCAGCAGCTCGGGACTGACAAATTCACCCCTCCACTTT
clone size: many; D gene: TRBD1; J gene: TRBJ1-4; V gene: TRBV2; CDR3 protein: CASSDRGEKLFF; CDR3 DNA: TGTGCCAGCAGTGACAGGGGGGAAAAACTGTTTTTT
clone size: -; D gene: -; J gene: TRBJ1-3; V gene: TRBV15; CDR3 protein: CATSRETGSGNTIYF; CDR3 DNA: TGTGCCACCAGCAGAGAAACAGGGTCGGGAAACACCATATATTTT
clone size: -; D gene: TRBD2; J gene: TRBJ2-7; V gene: TRBV11-2; CDR3 protein: CASSALAGSYEQYF; CDR3 DNA: TGTGCCAGCAGCGCGCTAGCGGGATCCTACGAGCAGTACTTC
clone size: many; D gene: TRBD1; J gene: TRBJ2-5; V gene: TRBV20-1; CDR3 protein: CSAQGGPGQGVETQYF; CDR3 DNA: TGCAGTGCTCAAGGGGGGCCGGGACAGGGTGTAGAGACCCAGTACTTC
clone size: few; D gene: TRBD1; J gene: TRBJ2-5; V gene: TRBV5-6; CDR3 protein: CAAGGKGTQYF; CDR3 DNA: TGTGCCGCAGGGGGCAAGGGGACCCAGTACTTC
clone size: few; D gene: -; J gene: TRBJ2-7; V gene: TRBV28; CDR3 protein: CATRPAANSREQYF; CDR3 DNA: TGTGCCACCCGGCCGGCGGCTAATTCTCGGGAGCAGTACTTC
clone size: many; D gene: -; J gene: TRBJ1-6; V gene: TRBV3-1; CDR3 protein: CASSQVRGSPLHF; CDR3 DNA: TGTGCCAGCAGCCAAGTACGCGGTTCACCCCTCCACTTT
clone size: few; D gene: TRBD1; J gene: TRBJ2-7; V gene: TRBV27; CDR3 protein: CASSLIGQGAGSYEQYF; CDR3 DNA: TGTGCCAGCAGTTTAATTGGTCAGGGGGCCGGAAGCTACGAGCAGTACTTC
clone size: many; D gene: TRBD1; J gene: TRBJ2-1; V gene: TRBV20-1; CDR3 protein: CSAGQGGNEQFF; CDR3 DNA: TGCAGTGCAGGACAGGGTGGGAATGAGCAGTTCTTC
clone size: few; D gene: -; J gene: TRBJ1-4; V gene: TRBV28; CDR3 protein: CASSASRTPTNEKLFF; CDR3 DNA: TGTGCCAGCAGTGCGTCACGGACCCCAACTAATGAAAAACTGTTTTTT
clone size: many; D gene: -; J gene: TRBJ2-7; V gene: TRBV12-3/TRBV12-4; CDR3 protein: CASRGAGRLREQYF; CDR3 DNA: TGTGCCAGCAGGGGGGCAGGGAGGTTGAGGGAGCAGTACTTC
clone size: -; D gene: TRBD2; J gene: TRBJ2-2; V gene: TRBV12-3/TRBV12-4; CDR3 protein: CASSFPPGEREGRWTGELFF; CDR3 DNA: TGTGCCAGCAGTTTCCCCCCTGGGGAGCGGGAGGGCCGGTGGACCGGGGAGCTGTTTTTT
clone size: many; D gene: -; J gene: TRBJ2-7; V gene: TRBV11-1; CDR3 protein: CASSRATSTSYEQYF; CDR3 DNA: TGTGCCAGCAGCCGCGCCACCTCAACCTCCTACGAGCAGTACTTC
clone size: -; D gene: -; J gene: TRBJ2-1; V gene: TRBV9; CDR3 protein: CASSVGRFSYNEQFF; CDR3 DNA: TGTGCCAGCAGCGTAGGTAGGTTCTCCTACAATGAGCAGTTCTTC
clone size: -; D gene: TRBD2; J gene: TRBJ2-5; V gene: TRBV7-6; CDR3 protein: CASSSWTSGRGAGTQYF; CDR3 DNA: TGTGCCAGCAGCTCCTGGACTAGCGGGAGAGGGGCAGGGACCCAGTACTTC
clone size: few; D gene: -; J gene: TRBJ1-5; V gene: TRBV16; CDR3 protein: CASSHQVGLSNQPQHF; CDR3 DNA: TGTGCCAGCAGCCACCAGGTAGGGTTGAGCAATCAGCCCCAGCATTTT
clone size: many; D gene: TRBD2; J gene: TRBJ2-7; V gene: TRBV6-1; CDR3 protein: CASSALAGGEQYF; CDR3 DNA: TGTGCCAGCAGTGCACTAGCGGGTGGCGAGCAGTACTTC
clone size: -; D gene: -; J gene: TRBJ1-5; V gene: TRBV7-8; CDR3 protein: CASGPLIISNQPQHF; CDR3 DNA: TGTGCCAGCGGCCCCCTGATTATAAGCAATCAGCCCCAGCATTTT